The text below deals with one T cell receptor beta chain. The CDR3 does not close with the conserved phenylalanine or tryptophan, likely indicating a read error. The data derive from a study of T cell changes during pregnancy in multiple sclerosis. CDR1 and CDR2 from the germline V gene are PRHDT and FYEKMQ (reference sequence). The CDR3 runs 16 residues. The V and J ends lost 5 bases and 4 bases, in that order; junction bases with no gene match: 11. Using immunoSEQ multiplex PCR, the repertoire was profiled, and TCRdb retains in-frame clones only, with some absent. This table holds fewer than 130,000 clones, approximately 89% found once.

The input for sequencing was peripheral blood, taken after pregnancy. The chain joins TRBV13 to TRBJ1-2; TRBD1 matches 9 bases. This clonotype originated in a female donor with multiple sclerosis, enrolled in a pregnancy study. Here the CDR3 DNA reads TGTGCCAGCAGCCCGGACCCCCCGACAGGGGGCTATGGCTACACCTCC. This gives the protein CASSPDPPTGGYGYTS.